These 18 T cell receptor beta chains share one sample of origin, sequenced in a study of OX40 agonist ivuxolimab in advanced cancers. Assay used: immunoSEQ multiplex PCR; TCRdb lists only in-frame clones, some missing. The data hold 90,000 or so clones, with 90% to 95% observed a single time. The sequencing here drew on CD4+ or CD8+ T cells sorted from blood, taken in a trial of the OX40 agonist ivuxolimab. These receptors were obtained from an adult with an advanced solid tumor such as melanoma, head and neck, liver or kidney cancer.

The chain employs TRBV5-1 and TRBJ2-3, with a possible D match to TRBD2 (6 bases). Trimming took off 4 bases at V and 9 bases at J, with 18 bases between the two ends. CDR3 size: 14 residues. Germline loops: CDR1 SGHRS, CDR2 YFSETQ. CDR3 sequence (DNA): TGCGCCAGCAGCCTTTCCGGGACTTCAGGGACGCAGTATTTT. It codes for CASSLSGTSGTQYF.

The gene calls are TRBV19 and TRBJ1-5; D is unclear. V shed 7 bases and J shed 4 bases, with 14 bases lying between them. Germline lookup yields CDR1 LNHDA and CDR2 SQIVND (reference sequence). The CDR3 totals 14 residues. CDR3 amino acids: CASTPQVNNQPQHF. CDR3 nucleotide sequence: TGTGCCAGTACCCCCCAGGTTAATAATCAGCCCCAGCATTTT.

The J gene is TRBJ1-3, the V gene TRBV30, with a possible D match to TRBD1 (5 bases). The CDR3 consists of 11 residues. The germline V gene encodes CDR1 GTSNPN and CDR2 SVGIG (reference sequence). Deletions cut 5 bases from V and 7 bases from J, with 9 bases between. CDR3 amino acids: CAWGGTNTIYF. The DNA of the CDR3 is TGTGCCTGGGGGGGTACGAACACCATATATTTT.

The rearrangement uses TRBV10-3 and TRBJ1-2, with D perhaps matching TRBD1 (5 bases). CDR1 is ENHRY and CDR2 is SYGVKD in the germline V gene. The CDR3 extends over 13 amino acids. Trimming removed 4 bases from V and 7 bases from J, with 13 bases in between. DNA for the CDR3: TGTGCCATCAGTGGAGGTCAGGGAGGTGGCTACACCTTC. Translated, it gives CAISGGQGGGYTF.

The V call is TRBV9, the J call TRBJ2-5; D is ambiguous. The CDR3 is 12 amino acids. The V end was cut by 3 bases, the J end by 5 bases, with 8 bases between. In germline, CDR1 is SGDLS, CDR2 YYNGEE. The CDR3 bases are TGTGCCAGCAGCGCCTATGGGGAGACCCAGTACTTC. It specifies CASSAYGETQYF.

V gene TRBV6-5 combines with J gene TRBJ1-1; D uncertain. Germline assignment: CDR1 MNHEY and CDR2 SVGAGI. Trimming removed 0 bases at V and 0 bases at J, with 8 bases between. This CDR3 is 15 amino acids long. The CDR3 coding sequence is TGTGCCAGCAGTTACTCTACCAGGATGAACACTGAAGCTTTCTTT. Protein product: CASSYSTRMNTEAFF.

The chain uses TRBV19 and TRBJ2-3; 9 bases match TRBD2. The CDR3 runs to 16 residues. Trimming cost V 1 base and J 3 bases; bases outside gene matches: 5. Looked up from germline, CDR1 is LNHDA and CDR2 is SQIVND (reference sequence). CDR3 in amino acids: CASSIAGSGSTDTQYF. The CDR3 DNA reads as TGTGCCAGTAGTATAGCCGGTAGCGGGAGTACAGATACGCAGTATTTT.

V and J are TRBV28 and TRBJ1-1; TRBD1 aligns across 8 bases. CDR1 and CDR2 (germline): MDHEN, SYDVKM. Unmatched junction bases numbered 7, after V lost 2 bases and J lost 5 bases. The CDR3 totals 15 residues. Here the CDR3 DNA reads TGTGCCAGCAGTTTAAGTGCAGGGGGCAGGACTGAAGCTTTCTTT. This sequence encodes CASSLSAGGRTEAFF.

The rearrangement joins TRBV2 to TRBJ2-1, with 9 bases lining up with TRBD2. Per germline, CDR1 SNHLY and CDR2 FYNNEI. Trimming took 3 bases from V and 6 from J; bases not matched to a gene: 9. This CDR3 contains 16 residues. In nucleotides, the CDR3 is TGTGCCAGCAGTGATTCGGGCGGGAGGGTATCCAATGAGCAGTTCTTC. Translating it yields CASSDSGGRVSNEQFF.

The chain employs TRBV6-6 and TRBJ1-2; no clear D. CDR1 MNHNY and CDR2 SVGAGI come from the germline V gene (reference sequence). The CDR3 has 10 amino acids. V lost 5 bases and J 8 bases, leaving 6 bases between the germline ends. The CDR3 bases are TGTGCCAGCAGTAGGGAGGGCTACACCTTC. Its translation: CASSREGYTF.

The rearrangement links TRBV6-5 to TRBJ2-5, with TRBD2 identical over 10 bases. V shed 6 bases, J shed 5 bases, and the junction held 9 bases outside the gene matches. Germline CDR1 MNHEY, CDR2 SVGAGI. CDR3 length: 15 residues. As DNA, the CDR3 is TGTGCCAGCAGGCGGGGGACTAGCGTGGCGGAGACCCAGTACTTC. The encoded protein is CASRRGTSVAETQYF.

V usage is TRBV5-1 and J usage is TRBJ2-2; a weak D match, TRBD1 (5 bases). Germline assignment: CDR1 SGHRS and CDR2 YFSETQ. This CDR3 contains 14 residues. V was pared by 0 bases and J by 7 bases, with 10 bases between. The CDR3 sequence: CASSLETGVGELFF. The CDR3 DNA sequence: TGCGCCAGCAGCTTGGAAACAGGCGTCGGGGAGCTGTTTTTT.

The rearrangement uses TRBV5-5 and TRBJ1-1; D is uncertain. Germline CDR1 reads SGHKS; CDR2 reads YYEKEE (reference sequence). There are 13 residues in the CDR3. Trimming took 2 bases from V and 2 from J, leaving 7 bases between them. CDR3 DNA sequence: TGTGCCAGCAGCTTTAACATAAACACTGAAGCTTTCTTT. Translated: CASSFNINTEAFF.

The V call is TRBV11-2, the J call TRBJ2-5, with 11 bases fitting TRBD2. Germline loops: CDR1 SGHAT, CDR2 FQNNGV. J was trimmed by 7 bases and V by 3 bases; bases with no gene match: 4. The CDR3 runs 14 residues. The CDR3 DNA sequence: TGTGCCAGCAGCTTCTCCGGGACTAGCGGGACCCAGTACTTC. It is translated as CASSFSGTSGTQYF.

CDR3 DNA sequence: TGTGCCAGCAGCCCCCGCTTGCAAGCCGGGGAGCTGTTTTTT. This gives the protein CASSPRLQAGELFF. The chain has TRBV7-9 and TRBJ2-2; no definite D call. The ends were cut back, 5 bases at V and 6 bases at J, with 13 bases in the middle. The CDR3 sequence is 14 residues long. Germline V gene data show CDR1 as SEHNR and CDR2 as FQNEAQ (reference sequence).

The V gene is TRBV27, the J gene TRBJ2-6; 8 positions match TRBD1. Germline CDR1 MNHEY, CDR2 SMNVEV (reference sequence). J gave up 4 bases and V 8 bases, and 16 bases lay outside the gene matches. The CDR3 has 18 residues. CDR3 nucleotides: TGTGCCAGCCGAGCCTCGCAGGGGGCCCCGATAGGGGCCAACGTCCTGACTTTC. It yields the protein CASRASQGAPIGANVLTF.

The chain recombines TRBV5-4 with TRBJ2-1; 8 bases are shared with TRBD1. The CDR3 runs 14 residues. Trimming took 4 bases from V and 5 from J; bases not matched to a gene: 5. Germline V gene lookup returns CDR1 SGHNT and CDR2 YYREEE (reference sequence). CDR3 in DNA: TGTGCCAGCAGCACCAGGGGGCTGGACAATGAGCAGTTCTTC. Amino acids: CASSTRGLDNEQFF.

V usage is TRBV25-1 and J usage is TRBJ2-6; the match to TRBD1 covers 8 bases. This CDR3 has 18 amino acids. The germline V gene has CDR1 MGHDK and CDR2 SYGVNS. V was pared by 2 bases and J by 2 bases, with 8 bases of the junction left unmatched. CDR3 amino acids: CASSERLGQGTGANVLTF. For the CDR3, the DNA is TGTGCCAGCAGTGAAAGATTAGGACAGGGTACTGGGGCCAACGTCCTGACTTTC.